This is a list of T cell receptor beta chains from one sample in a study of shared clonotypes between healthy human individuals. The data were produced by immunoSEQ multiplex PCR, yet TCRdb's version contains in-frame clones alone and is incomplete. The data contain 2 million to 2.5 million clones, approximately 95% of them singletons. Sequencing used naive CD4+ T cells sorted from blood. Receptors were obtained from a man between 18 and 35 years old in good health. The CDR3 runs from the conserved cysteine through the conserved F or W. A D gene is named only where the DNA matches it firmly. Some rows have no size entry. The others give once, few or many, or a class for an expanded clone.

cdr3_nt | cdr3_aa | d_call | j_call | clone_size | v_call | cdr3_length
TGTGCCAGCACCACTAGCGGAGCCCGGGATACGCAGTATTTT | CASTTSGARDTQYF | TRBD2 | TRBJ2-3 | . | TRBV6-1 | 14
TGTGCCAGCAGCCGCCGGGACAGGATGGTTATGTTTCACGAGCAGTACTTC | CASSRRDRMVMFHEQYF | TRBD1 | TRBJ2-7 | . | TRBV28 | 17
TGCGCCAGCAGCCAGGGTGTGGGTGGGACAGGGCTCTGGGGCGGCGAAGCTTTCTTT | CASSQGVGGTGLWGGEAFF | TRBD1 | TRBJ1-1 | . | TRBV4-1 | 19
TGCGCCAGCAGCTTGTCCGGACTAGCGGTTACCGGGGAGCTGTTTTTT | CASSLSGLAVTGELFF | TRBD2 | TRBJ2-2 | . | TRBV5-1 | 16
TGTGCCATCAGTGAGTCGGCCGTAACTCAAGAGACCCAGTACTTC | CAISESAVTQETQYF | . | TRBJ2-5 | . | TRBV10-3 | 15
TGTGCCAGCAGCCGTCCGAGTTCGGGGGAGCAGTACTTC | CASSRPSSGEQYF | . | TRBJ2-7 | . | TRBV6-5 | 13
TGCGCCAGCAGCCATGGCAGCGGGAGTGGCCAAGAGACCCAGTACTTC | CASSHGSGSGQETQYF | TRBD2 | TRBJ2-5 | . | TRBV5-1 | 16
TGTGCCAGCAGTTTTGGGCTAAAGGGCAATCAGCCCCAGCATTTT | CASSFGLKGNQPQHF | . | TRBJ1-5 | . | TRBV27 | 15
TGCAGCGTTGGGAGGCGCCTAGCGGGCCCCCTCCAAGAGACCCAGTACTTC | CSVGRRLAGPLQETQYF | TRBD2 | TRBJ2-5 | . | TRBV29-1 | 17
TGTGCCAGCAGCCCAAATGGGGCTACTAATGAAAAACTGTTTTTT | CASSPNGATNEKLFF | . | TRBJ1-4 | . | TRBV4-2 | 15
TGCGCCAGCAACCATGGGTCTGCAACTAATGAAAAACTGTTTTTT | CASNHGSATNEKLFF | . | TRBJ1-4 | . | TRBV5-1 | 15
TGTGCCAGCAGGAGGGACAGGGGCACCACCGGGGAGCTGTTTTTT | CASRRDRGTTGELFF | TRBD1 | TRBJ2-2 | . | TRBV2 | 15
TGTGCCAGCAGCAGGGACTTACGCTCTGGAAACACCATATATTTT | CASSRDLRSGNTIYF | . | TRBJ1-3 | . | TRBV5-6 | 15
TGTGCCAGCTCAAAGCAGGGTTCTAGCGGGAGGGCATCTTACGAGCAGTACTTC | CASSKQGSSGRASYEQYF | TRBD2 | TRBJ2-7 | . | TRBV18 | 18
TGCGCCAGCAGCCGCCCGGGACTAGCGGAAGAGACCCAGTACTTC | CASSRPGLAEETQYF | TRBD2 | TRBJ2-5 | . | TRBV5-1 | 15
TGTGCCAGCAGCGCGGACAGGGGGCTAAGTTCACCCCTCCACTTT | CASSADRGLSSPLHF | TRBD1 | TRBJ1-6 | few | TRBV9 | 15
TGTGCCTGGGGGACAGGATTAATGGAGACCCAGTACTTC | CAWGTGLMETQYF | TRBD1 | TRBJ2-5 | . | TRBV30 | 13
TGTGCCAGCTCACCACCCAGCTACAATGAGCAGTTCTTC | CASSPPSYNEQFF | . | TRBJ2-1 | . | TRBV18 | 13
TGTGCCAGCAGAGATCCGGGGCTCCTCTCGTATGGCTACACCTTC | CASRDPGLLSYGYTF | . | TRBJ1-2 | . | TRBV6-5 | 15
TGTGCCAGCAGCCTCGCGGGGCGTGGGAACTATGGCTACACCTTC | CASSLAGRGNYGYTF | . | TRBJ1-2 | . | TRBV11-2 | 15
TGTGCCACGTCAGGGGGAGGTCGCGACACTGAAGCTTTCTTT | CATSGGGRDTEAFF | TRBD1 | TRBJ1-1 | . | TRBV10-3 | 14
TGTGCTAGCAGCCCTGACAGCGCCGGGGAGCTGTTTTTT | CASSPDSAGELFF | . | TRBJ2-2 | . | TRBV7-7 | 13
TGTGCCAGCAGCTCCAGCCGGTATGAAGCTTTCTTT | CASSSSRYEAFF | . | TRBJ1-1 | . | TRBV5-6 | 12
TGTGCCAGCAGCTTAGTCGGACTAGCGGCGGGGGAGCAGTACTTC | CASSLVGLAAGEQYF | TRBD2 | TRBJ2-7 | . | TRBV7-2 | 15
TGCGCCAGCAGCTTAGGGACAGCGAACTACGAGCAGTACTTC | CASSLGTANYEQYF | TRBD1 | TRBJ2-7 | . | TRBV5-1 | 14